Sequencing of this T cell receptor (beta chain) was carried out in a study of blood T cell repertoires in COVID-19. Original processing notes: Estimation of nucleated cell counts was performed using reference gene primer amplification. Only in-frame clones appear in the TCRdb table, and some are missing; sequencing was by immunoSEQ multiplex PCR. V, J and clone size are those of that table, while D and trimming were read from the DNA. The sample includes under 100,000 clones, approximately 78% of them seen just once. Germline CDR1 reads MNHNS; CDR2 reads SASEGT. This CDR3 has 15 amino acids. Trimming removed 3 bases at V and 4 bases at J, with 14 bases between.

The sequenced sample was peripheral blood. The gene calls are TRBV6-1 and TRBJ2-3, with D perhaps matching TRBD2 (7 bases). This TCR came from a human donor in a cohort sampled during active COVID-19. The CDR3 DNA is TGTGCCAGCAGTGACACCGGGGGGCGCGCAGATACGCAGTATTTT. Protein: CASSDTGGRADTQYF.